One sample yielded the 5 T cell receptor beta chains listed below, sequenced in a study of cytomegalovirus exposure and HLA in healthy donors (dated by TCRdb to the late 2010s). Libraries were prepared through the immunoSEQ multiplex PCR assay. For the multiplex PCR, a mixture combining 60 forward primers for TCR Vbeta segments and 13 reverse primers for TCR Jbeta segments was used. The clones in this table, taken by TCRdb from immuneACCESS, are in-frame only. Not every clone is retained; where verified, under half of the shortfall comes from an unresolved V gene, and the cause of the rest is unknown. This sample gives tens of thousands of clones in total; roughly 80% of them show up just once. Together, the top ten hold 1% to 1.5% of the sample. What was sequenced was PBMCs. The receptor source for this set is a girl aged 2 to 10 in good health and CMV-seropositive.

This clone was counted once. Compared with germline, one end of the junction differs, possibly owing to a read error. The chain couples TRBV20-1 to TRBJ2-2; a possible D gene is TRBD2 (5 bases). Germline V gene lookup returns CDR1 DFQATT and CDR2 SNEGSKA (reference sequence). The CDR3 has 11 amino acids. CDR3 DNA sequence: TGCAGTGCTAGTCCGACCGGGGAGCTGCTTTTT. As protein: CSASPTGELLF.

The chain is built from TRBV30 and TRBJ2-5, with TRBD2 identical over 8 bases. The germline CDR1 and CDR2 sequences are GTSNPN and SVGIG (reference sequence). The junction had 12 bases not matched to a gene; V was cut back by 6 bases and J by 0 bases. The CDR3 is 16 amino acids. The DNA of the CDR3 is TGTGCCTGTACCGGCGGACTAGCTAAGTACCAAGAGACCCAGTACTTC. It encodes CACTGGLAKYQETQYF.

The chain is built from TRBV18 and TRBJ2-1; the D gene is possibly TRBD1 (6 bases). Germline CDR1 and CDR2: KGHSH and LQKENI. The CDR3 has 16 residues. V was clipped by 5 bases and J by 4 bases, with 18 bases between them. The CDR3 DNA reads as TGTGCCAGCTCAGCATACCAGGGGACCCTATACAATGAGCAGTTCTTC. Encoded protein: CASSAYQGTLYNEQFF. The full variable domain, rest sourced from reference TRBV18 and TRBJ2-1, is NAGVMQNPRHLVRRRGQEARLRCSPMKGHSHVYWYRQLPEEGLKFMVYLQKENIIDESGMPKERFSAEFPKEGPSILRIQQVVRGDSAAYFCASSAYQGTLYNEQFFGPGTRLTVL.

This clone was recorded only once. J is TRBJ2-7 and V is TRBV27; 11 bases line up with TRBD2. Germline CDR1 is MNHEY and CDR2 is SMNVEV (reference sequence). V lost 9 bases and J lost 1; bases outside the gene matches: 5. This CDR3 region has 14 residues. The CDR3 here is CASSGLAGSYEQYF. CDR3 nucleotides: TGTGCCAGTTCTGGACTAGCGGGTTCCTACGAGCAGTACTTC.

In the case of this clone: In the same sample, other DNA sequences code for this CDR3. V and J are TRBV27 and TRBJ2-7, with 7 bases aligning to TRBD1. CDR1 and CDR2 from the germline V gene are MNHEY and SMNVEV (reference sequence). J was trimmed by 4 bases and V by 6 bases; bases with no gene match: 3. The CDR3 is made up of 12 amino acids. The CDR3 DNA reads TGTGCCAGCAGCCCGACAGGGTACGAGCAGTACTTC. Protein product: CASSPTGYEQYF.